This is a list of T cell receptor beta chains from one sample in a study of blood T cell repertoires in COVID-19. Libraries were prepared by immunoSEQ multiplex PCR; TCRdb keeps only in-frame clonotypes and omits some of them. The sample yields about 9,000 clones, 70% to 85% seen once. The specimen sequenced was peripheral blood. The receptors stem from a human donor with active COVID-19. The donor label of this sample is uncertain. Each CDR3 is given with its conserved first and last residue. The D gene is left open where the match is weak. The size field is filled for only some rows; it gives once, few, many or a size class.

v_call	j_call	d_call	clone_size	cdr3_aa	cdr3_nt
TRBV19	TRBJ2-2	TRBD1	-	CASSMGQAHTGELFF	TGTGCCAGTAGTATGGGACAGGCGCACACCGGGGAGCTGTTTTTT
TRBV14	TRBJ2-7	-	once	CASSRLASAGSGEQYF	TGTGCCAGCAGCCGCTTGGCTAGTGCGGGTTCTGGCGAGCAGTACTTC
TRBV27	TRBJ2-7	TRBD2	-	CASSHTGKASGSYEQYF	TGTGCCAGCAGCCATACCGGGAAAGCTAGCGGGAGCTACGAGCAGTACTTC
TRBV7-8	TRBJ2-7	TRBD2	-	CASSLWGPFSGTAEQYF	TGTGCCAGCAGCTTATGGGGGCCTTTTAGCGGGACCGCCGAGCAGTACTTC
TRBV7-2	TRBJ2-1	TRBD2	few	CASSLGGLANEQFF	TGTGCCAGCAGCTTAGGGGGACTAGCCAATGAGCAGTTCTTC
TRBV7-7	TRBJ2-3	TRBD2	-	CASSLGLAGTDTQYF	TGTGCTAGCAGCCTGGGACTAGCGGGGACAGATACGCAGTATTTT
TRBV4-3	TRBJ2-7	-	-	CASSQGVLASQGSYEQYF	TGCGCCAGCAGCCAAGGGGTTCTGGCTAGCCAAGGCTCCTACGAGCAGTACTTC
TRBV6-6	TRBJ1-6	TRBD1	-	CASSYSTGANNSPLHF	TGTGCCAGCAGTTACTCTACAGGGGCCAATAATTCACCCCTCCACTTT
TRBV28	TRBJ2-1	-	-	CASSFPPFPHTSYNEQFF	TGTGCCAGCAGTTTTCCCCCGTTCCCACACACCTCCTACAATGAGCAGTTCTTC
TRBV9	TRBJ2-7	TRBD2	-	CASSVGLAAYEQYF	TGTGCCAGCAGCGTTGGTCTAGCGGCCTACGAGCAGTACTTC
TRBV5-1	TRBJ2-3	TRBD2	-	CASSLDIRGGRGTDTQYF	TGCGCCAGCAGCTTGGATATTCGGGGCGGGAGAGGCACAGATACGCAGTATTTT
TRBV9	TRBJ1-1	-	-	CASSVAPGIGKNTEAFF	TGTGCCAGCAGCGTAGCCCCGGGTATAGGTAAGAACACTGAAGCTTTCTTT
TRBV24-1	TRBJ2-5	-	few	CATSDFRGLETQYF	TGTGCCACCAGTGATTTTAGGGGTTTGGAGACCCAGTACTTC
TRBV7-9	TRBJ2-5	TRBD1	-	CASSLAPEDRAQYF	TGTGCCAGCAGCTTAGCCCCGGAGGACAGGGCCCAGTACTTC
TRBV7-9	TRBJ2-7	TRBD2	-	CASSPGLAGVYEQYF	TGTGCCAGCAGCCCAGGGCTAGCGGGAGTCTACGAGCAGTACTTC
TRBV7-2	TRBJ2-1	TRBD2	-	CASSGTSGSLSYNEQFF	TGTGCCAGCAGCGGGACTAGCGGGAGTTTGTCCTACAATGAGCAGTTCTTC
TRBV7-3	TRBJ2-1	TRBD2	-	CASSPQPAGNEQFF	TGTGCCAGCAGCCCCCAGCCAGCGGGAAACGAGCAGTTCTTC
TRBV7-9	TRBJ1-1	-	medium-sized	CASRGLNTEAFF	TGTGCCAGCCGAGGGCTGAACACTGAAGCTTTCTTT
TRBV3-1/TRBV3-2	TRBJ2-2	-	-	CAAARKGVTVNTGELFF	TGTGCCGCAGCACGGAAGGGGGTAACGGTGAACACCGGGGAGCTGTTTTTT
TRBV5-1	TRBJ2-7	-	-	CASSPRLDSYEQYF	TGCGCCAGCAGCCCGCGACTAGATTCCTACGAGCAGTACTTC
TRBV9	TRBJ2-7	-	-	CASSVGGSLVGEQYF	TGTGCCAGCAGCGTTGGGGGCAGCCTAGTCGGTGAGCAGTACTTC
TRBV5-1	TRBJ2-2	TRBD2	few	CASSLGLADVRNTGELFF	TGCGCCAGCAGCTTGGGACTAGCGGACGTGAGGAACACCGGGGAGCTGTTTTTT
TRBV6-1	TRBJ2-1	-	once	CASSELTSNEQFF	TGTGCCAGCAGTGAACTTACGAGCAATGAGCAGTTCTTC
TRBV6-2/TRBV6-3	TRBJ2-1	-	-	CASSPEYNEQFF	TGTGCCAGCAGTCCGGAGTACAATGAGCAGTTCTTC
TRBV24-1	TRBJ2-5	-	-	CATKPVQETQYF	TGTGCCACCAAACCAGTCCAAGAGACCCAGTACTTC
TRBV7-9	TRBJ1-3	-	-	CASSLGGIYTIYF	TGTGCCAGCAGCCTAGGAGGAATATACACCATATATTTT
TRBV10-1	TRBJ2-1	TRBD2	-	CASSEMGQGTSGRYNEQFF	TGCGCCAGCAGTGAAATGGGACAGGGGACTAGCGGGAGGTACAATGAGCAGTTCTTC
TRBV6-5	TRBJ2-7	TRBD2	few	CASSYSWGGNEQYF	TGTGCCAGCAGTTACTCGTGGGGGGGGAACGAGCAGTACTTC
TRBV5-6	TRBJ1-2	-	-	CASSLEPPKYGYTF	TGTGCCAGCAGCTTGGAGCCACCAAAGTATGGCTACACCTTC
TRBV6-2/TRBV6-3	TRBJ2-2	TRBD1	-	CASSALWTGFTGELFF	TGTGCCAGCAGTGCTCTTTGGACAGGGTTCACCGGGGAGCTGTTTTTT
TRBV2	TRBJ1-5	TRBD1	-	CASGGQQVQPQHF	TGTGCCAGCGGGGGACAGCAGGTTCAGCCCCAGCATTTT
TRBV3-1/TRBV3-2	TRBJ2-7	-	few	CASSQDYSSYEQYF	TGTGCCAGCAGCCAAGATTACAGCTCCTACGAGCAGTACTTC
TRBV29-1	TRBJ2-3	-	-	CSVVVQGRADTQYF	TGCAGCGTTGTAGTACAGGGCCGCGCAGATACGCAGTATTTT
TRBV15	TRBJ2-1	TRBD2	-	CATSRDGLAGAYNEQFF	TGTGCCACCAGCAGAGACGGACTAGCGGGAGCCTACAATGAGCAGTTCTTC
TRBV19	TRBJ2-2	TRBD2	-	CASSIKGGRGTGELFF	TGTGCCAGTAGTATAAAGGGCGGGAGGGGCACCGGGGAGCTGTTTTTT
TRBV19	TRBJ1-2	TRBD1	-	CASTADRERGYTF	TGTGCCAGTACCGCTGACAGGGAGAGAGGCTACACCTTC
TRBV7-2	TRBJ2-1	-	few	CASSRFNEQFF	TGTGCCAGCAGCCGTTTCAATGAGCAGTTCTTC
TRBV2	TRBJ2-5	TRBD1	-	CASSEWDRVQETQYF	TGTGCCAGCAGTGAATGGGACAGGGTACAAGAGACCCAGTACTTC
TRBV7-3	TRBJ2-5	TRBD1	once	CASSLTGTEETQYF	TGTGCCAGCAGCTTAACCGGGACAGAAGAGACCCAGTACTTC
TRBV30	TRBJ2-4	-	-	CAWSRENIQYF	TGTGCCTGGAGCCGGGAAAACATTCAGTACTTC
TRBV27	TRBJ2-7	-	-	CASSFFGSYEQYF	TGTGCCAGCAGTTTCTTCGGGTCCTACGAGCAGTACTTC
TRBV12-3/TRBV12-4	TRBJ1-1	-	-	CASSLRDIEAFF	TGTGCCAGCAGTTTAAGGGACATTGAAGCTTTCTTT
TRBV28	TRBJ2-2	TRBD2	once	CASSLPPTWGGLAEIRTGELFF	TGTGCCAGCAGTTTACCCCCGACCTGGGGTGGACTAGCGGAGATCAGGACCGGGGAGCTGTTTTTT
TRBV5-1	TRBJ2-7	TRBD1	-	CASSLEPLGTGVFQQYF	TGCGCCAGCAGCTTGGAGCCTCTCGGGACAGGGGTGTTTCAGCAGTACTTC
TRBV14	TRBJ2-7	TRBD1	-	CASSVGQGYEQYF	TGTGCCAGCAGCGTGGGACAGGGATACGAGCAGTACTTC
TRBV4-1	TRBJ2-1	TRBD2	-	CASSQDPTSGRGNEQFF	TGCGCCAGCAGCCAAGATCCAACTAGCGGGAGGGGCAATGAGCAGTTCTTC
TRBV6-5	TRBJ2-5	-	-	CASSRGVAGETQYF	TGTGCCAGCAGCCGAGGCGTCGCGGGGGAGACCCAGTACTTC
TRBV5-1	TRBJ2-1	-	-	CASSPQTGAYNEQFF	TGCGCCAGCAGCCCCCAGACAGGTGCCTACAATGAGCAGTTCTTC
TRBV6-5	TRBJ2-3	-	once	CASSYSGSSTDTQYF	TGTGCCAGCAGTTATAGCGGATCCAGCACAGATACGCAGTATTTT
TRBV4-3	TRBJ2-1	-	once	CASSQEALTGYNEQFF	TGCGCCAGCAGCCAAGAAGCCCTTACGGGGTACAATGAGCAGTTCTTC
TRBV11-2	TRBJ2-7	-	-	CASSLVGGAYEQYF	TGTGCCAGCAGCTTAGTCGGCGGAGCCTACGAGCAGTACTTC
TRBV30	TRBJ2-2	TRBD1	-	CARSGTGRTGELFF	TGTGCTAGATCCGGGACAGGGAGAACCGGGGAGCTGTTTTTT
TRBV19	TRBJ2-1	-	large	CASSIGVNEQFF	TGTGCCAGTAGTATCGGGGTTAATGAGCAGTTCTTC
TRBV11-3	TRBJ1-1	-	-	CASSLGAEAFF	TGTGCCAGCAGCTTAGGCGCTGAAGCTTTCTTT
TRBV9	TRBJ2-3	-	-	CASNSRYSTDTQYF	TGTGCCAGCAACTCGAGGTATAGCACAGATACGCAGTATTTT
TRBV7-2	TRBJ2-7	TRBD2	-	CASSPAGGGSYEQYF	TGTGCCAGCAGCCCAGCGGGAGGGGGATCCTACGAGCAGTACTTC
TRBV19	TRBJ2-7	TRBD2	few	CASSIDRSSGSSGEQYF	TGTGCCAGTAGTATAGATCGTTCTAGCGGGAGCTCCGGCGAGCAGTACTTC
TRBV6-6	TRBJ2-2	-	-	CASTPLVGGTGELFF	TGTGCCAGCACTCCCCTCGTGGGAGGCACCGGGGAGCTGTTTTTT
TRBV7-9	TRBJ2-5	TRBD2	-	CASSRTHGASSGQETQYF	TGTGCCAGCAGCCGGACGCATGGGGCCTCTAGCGGCCAGGAGACCCAGTACTTC